The source of this T cell receptor (beta chain) is a study of blood T cells in healthy people across ages. With 4 bases clipped from V and 9 bases from J, the junction kept 9 bases outside the gene matches. The CDR3 totals 14 residues. Germline CDR1 SQVTM, CDR2 ANQGSEA. Alongside a J-beta primer mix, a sample-barcoded 5' primer served in a second PCR lasting about 7 to 12 cycles. TCRdb used MiXCR to reprocess the 5' RACE reads, holding one entry per CDR3 protein. The sample shows fewer than 1,000,000 distinct CDR3 sequences, about 45% of them seen only once. Input material: blood. The genes are TRBV29-1 and TRBJ2-1; 10 nucleotides line up with TRBD2. The sequence was collected from a man at least 80 years old in good health. The DNA of the CDR3 is TGCAGCGTTGGTTTGCTAGCGGGAGCGAGTGAGCAGTTCTTC. Its translation is CSVGLLAGASEQFF.